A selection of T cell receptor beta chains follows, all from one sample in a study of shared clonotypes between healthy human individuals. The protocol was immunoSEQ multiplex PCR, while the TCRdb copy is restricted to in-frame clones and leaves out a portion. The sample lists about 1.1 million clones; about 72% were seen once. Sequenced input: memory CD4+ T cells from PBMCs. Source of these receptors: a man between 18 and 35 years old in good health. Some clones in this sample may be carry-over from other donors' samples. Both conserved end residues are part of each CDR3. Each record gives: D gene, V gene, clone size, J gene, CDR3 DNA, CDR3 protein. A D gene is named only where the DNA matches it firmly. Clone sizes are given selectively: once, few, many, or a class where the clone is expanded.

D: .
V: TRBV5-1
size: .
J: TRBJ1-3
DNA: TGCGCCAGCAGCTTGTTTTCAGGAATAGGTAACACCATATATTTT
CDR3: CASSLFSGIGNTIYF

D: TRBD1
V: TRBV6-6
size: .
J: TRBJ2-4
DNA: TGTGCCAGCAGTCATGACAGGGTAGCCAAAAACATTCAGTACTTC
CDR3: CASSHDRVAKNIQYF

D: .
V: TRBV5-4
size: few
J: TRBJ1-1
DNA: TGTGCCAGCAGCTTGGCGCGTGGAGGGGACACTGAAGCTTTCTTT
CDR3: CASSLARGGDTEAFF

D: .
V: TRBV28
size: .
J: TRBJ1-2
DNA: TGTGCCAGCTCGGGGGGAAACTATGGCTACACCTTC
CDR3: CASSGGNYGYTF

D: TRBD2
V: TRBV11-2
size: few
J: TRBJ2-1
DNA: TGTGCCAGCAGCTTAACGGCGGGAGGCTCTGATGAGCAGTTCTTC
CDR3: CASSLTAGGSDEQFF

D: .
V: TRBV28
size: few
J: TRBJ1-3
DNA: TGTGCCAGCAGTTTACGGGGGAAGGGTGGAAACACCATATATTTT
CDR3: CASSLRGKGGNTIYF

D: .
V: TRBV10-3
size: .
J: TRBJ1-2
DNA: TGTGCCATCAGTGTATCAACAACAGGCTATGGCTACACCTTC
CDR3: CAISVSTTGYGYTF

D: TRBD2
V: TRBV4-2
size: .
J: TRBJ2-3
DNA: TGTGCCAGCAGCCAAGGACTAGCTAGCACAGATACGCAGTATTTT
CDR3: CASSQGLASTDTQYF

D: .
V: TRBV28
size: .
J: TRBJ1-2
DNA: TGTGCCAGCAGGATCGGACAGCACTATGGCTACACCTTC
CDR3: CASRIGQHYGYTF

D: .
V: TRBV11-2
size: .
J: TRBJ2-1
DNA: TGTGCCAGCGGTAACGAAGCTTCTTCCTACAATGAGCAGTTCTTC
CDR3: CASGNEASSYNEQFF

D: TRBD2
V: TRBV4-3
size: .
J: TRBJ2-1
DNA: TGCGCCAGCAGCCCGACTAGCGGGAACGTGTACAATGAGCAGTTCTTC
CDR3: CASSPTSGNVYNEQFF

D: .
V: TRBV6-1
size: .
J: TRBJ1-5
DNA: TGTGCCAGCAGTGTGGAAGGGAGCAATCAGCCCCAGCATTTT
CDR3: CASSVEGSNQPQHF

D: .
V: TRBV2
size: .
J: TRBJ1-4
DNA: TGTGCCAGTTATAGCGGACACGGGAACGAAAAACTGTTTTTT
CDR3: CASYSGHGNEKLFF

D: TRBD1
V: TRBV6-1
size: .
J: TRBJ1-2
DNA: TGTGCCAGCAGTGGGGGGACAGGGTATGGCTACACCTTC
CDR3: CASSGGTGYGYTF

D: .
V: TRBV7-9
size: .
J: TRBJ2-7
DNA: TGTGCCAGCAGCTTACCGCAAACAGGGGAGCAGTACTTC
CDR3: CASSLPQTGEQYF

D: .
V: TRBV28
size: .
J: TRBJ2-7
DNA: TGTGCCAGCAGTTCTCTCGTCACCTTCCCGTACTTC
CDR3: CASSSLVTFPYF

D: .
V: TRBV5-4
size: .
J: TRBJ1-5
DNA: TGTGCCAGCAGCTTGGACGGGATGGGGAATCAGCCCCAGCATTTT
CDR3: CASSLDGMGNQPQHF

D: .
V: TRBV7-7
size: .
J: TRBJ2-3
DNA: TGTGCCAGCAGCCCCGGGAAGGACACAGATACGCAGTATTTT
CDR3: CASSPGKDTDTQYF

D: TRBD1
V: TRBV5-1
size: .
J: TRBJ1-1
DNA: TGCGCCAGCAGCTCCCAGGGGACAGGGGGGTCTGAAGCTTTCTTT
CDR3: CASSSQGTGGSEAFF

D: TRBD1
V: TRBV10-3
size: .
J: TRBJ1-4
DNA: TGTGCCATCAGTGACAACGCCGGGACAGTAAATGAAAAACTGTTTTTT
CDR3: CAISDNAGTVNEKLFF

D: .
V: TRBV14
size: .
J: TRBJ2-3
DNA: TGTGCCAGCAGCCCCCTTGTCGGGGGACGGGGCACAGATACGCAGTATTTT
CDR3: CASSPLVGGRGTDTQYF

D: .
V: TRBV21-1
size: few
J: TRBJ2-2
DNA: TGTGCCAGCAGCCACGAGGGACCAATCAACACCGGGGAGCTGTTTTTT
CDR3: CASSHEGPINTGELFF

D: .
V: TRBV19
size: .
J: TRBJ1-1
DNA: TGTGCCAGTAGTAACAGGGTAGGTGGCACTGAAGCTTTCTTT
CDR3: CASSNRVGGTEAFF

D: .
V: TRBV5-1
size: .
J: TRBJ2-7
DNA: TGCGCCAGCAGCTTGGGACACTCCTACGAGCAGTACTTC
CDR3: CASSLGHSYEQYF

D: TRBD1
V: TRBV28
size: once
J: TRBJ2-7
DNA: TGTGCCAGCAGCCAAGGGACAGCCTTTTACGAGCAGTACTTC
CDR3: CASSQGTAFYEQYF